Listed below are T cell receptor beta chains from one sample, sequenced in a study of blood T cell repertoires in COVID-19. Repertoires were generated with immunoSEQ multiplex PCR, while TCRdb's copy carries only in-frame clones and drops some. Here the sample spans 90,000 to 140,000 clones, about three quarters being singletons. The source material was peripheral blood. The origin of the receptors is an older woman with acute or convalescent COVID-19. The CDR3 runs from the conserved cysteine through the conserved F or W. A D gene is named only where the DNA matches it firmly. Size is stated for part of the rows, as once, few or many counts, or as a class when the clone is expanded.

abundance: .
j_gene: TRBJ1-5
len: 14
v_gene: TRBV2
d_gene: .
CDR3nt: TGTGCCAGCAGTGACGAGGCAGGGTTCCAGCCCCAGCATTTT
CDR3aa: CASSDEAGFQPQHF

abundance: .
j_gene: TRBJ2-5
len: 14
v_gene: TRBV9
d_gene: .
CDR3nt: TGTGCCAGCAGCGTAGACTCTCGGGGAGAGACCCAGTACTTC
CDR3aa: CASSVDSRGETQYF

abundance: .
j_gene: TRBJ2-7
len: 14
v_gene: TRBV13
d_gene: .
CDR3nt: TGTGCCAGCAGCTTTGGCACAGGGAGGGACGAGCAGTACTTC
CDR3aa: CASSFGTGRDEQYF

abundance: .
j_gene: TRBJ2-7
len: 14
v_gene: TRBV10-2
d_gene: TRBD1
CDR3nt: TGCGCCAGTATGAGAGGACAGGAGTCCTACGAGCAGTACTTC
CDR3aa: CASMRGQESYEQYF

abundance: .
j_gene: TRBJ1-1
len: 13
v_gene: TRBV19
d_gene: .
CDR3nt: TGTGCCAGTAGTGGTCCAGTGAACACTGAAGCTTTCTTT
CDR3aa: CASSGPVNTEAFF

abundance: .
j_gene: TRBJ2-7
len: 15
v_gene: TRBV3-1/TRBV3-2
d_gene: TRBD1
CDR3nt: TGTGCCAGCAGGTTCTCAGGGGGTGGTTCCTACGAGCAGTACTTC
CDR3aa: CASRFSGGGSYEQYF

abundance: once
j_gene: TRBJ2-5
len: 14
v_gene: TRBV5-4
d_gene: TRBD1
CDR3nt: TGTGCCAGCAGTGGGACAGCCTTCGGCGAGACCCAGTACTTC
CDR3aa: CASSGTAFGETQYF

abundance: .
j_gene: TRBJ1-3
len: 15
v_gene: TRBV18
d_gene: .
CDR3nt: TGTGCCAGCTCACCCCTAGACCTCTCGGGAAACACCATATATTTT
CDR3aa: CASSPLDLSGNTIYF

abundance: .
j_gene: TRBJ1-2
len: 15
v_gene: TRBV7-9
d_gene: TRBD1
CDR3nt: TGTGCCAGCAGCACTCAATACAGGGGCTCCTATGGCTACACCTTC
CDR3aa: CASSTQYRGSYGYTF

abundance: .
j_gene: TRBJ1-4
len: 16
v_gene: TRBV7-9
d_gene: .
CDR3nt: TGTGCCAGCACTCCTTCGGGGGGCTCGGGTAATGAAAAACTGTTTTTT
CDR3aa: CASTPSGGSGNEKLFF

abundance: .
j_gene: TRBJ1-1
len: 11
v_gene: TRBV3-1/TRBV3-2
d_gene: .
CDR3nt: TGTGCCAGCGCGTTTGGAGCTGAAGCTTTCTTT
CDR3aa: CASAFGAEAFF

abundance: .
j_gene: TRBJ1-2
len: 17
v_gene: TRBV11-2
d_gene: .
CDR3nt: TGTGCCAGCAGCTTAGGTCCAGGGAAGGATCGATTTGATGGCTACACCTTC
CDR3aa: CASSLGPGKDRFDGYTF

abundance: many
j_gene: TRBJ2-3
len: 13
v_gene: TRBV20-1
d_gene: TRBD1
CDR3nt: TGCAGTGCTAGTGGGACAGGAGTGAATACGCAGTATTTT
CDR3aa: CSASGTGVNTQYF

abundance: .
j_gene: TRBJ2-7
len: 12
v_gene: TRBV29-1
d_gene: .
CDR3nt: TGCAGCGTTGAAGTCTCGGGGGACGAGCAGTACTTC
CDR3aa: CSVEVSGDEQYF